This is a list of T cell receptor beta chains from one sample in a study of high-grade serous ovarian cancer treatment subgroups. Profiling relied on immunoSEQ multiplex PCR, and the TCRdb table lists in-frame clones only, not all of them. This sample has some 3,000 clones, with roughly 70% found just once. What was sequenced was tumor tissue. The receptors come from a human donor with high-grade serous ovarian cancer. Each CDR3 is given with its conserved first and last residue.

v_gene | len | CDR3aa
TRBV30 | 14 | CAWRPTATNEKLFF
TRBV4-3 | 14 | CASSQDRGYYEQYF
TRBV5-4 | 14 | CASSLDRGYYGYTF
TRBV7-2 | 16 | CASSQRPGGVKKTQYF
TRBV6-5 | 15 | CASSYSRGRGETQYF
TRBV9 | 13 | CASSSGVRDGYTF
TRBV27 | 15 | CASSLGQGPVYEQYF
TRBV13 | 13 | CASTGSTNYGYTF
TRBV5-1 | 15 | CASSLAGTVLYGYTF
TRBV2 | 15 | CASSQGRGMNTEAFF
TRBV7-8 | 13 | CASSLQVNTEAFF
TRBV19 | 13 | CASSPGLPYEQYF
TRBV27 | 14 | CASSLSPGNYGYTF
TRBV7-8 | 15 | CASSLREGLNQPQHF
TRBV5-6 | 15 | CASINREEEGNEQFF
TRBV4-1 | 14 | CASSQHASSYEQYF
TRBV6-1 | 14 | CASSEAGGRQPQHF
TRBV9 | 19 | CASSASLTGAGREDTEAFF
TRBV27 | 14 | CASSLRLAGETQYF
TRBV6-5 | 15 | CASSYEGADTGELFF
TRBV7-7 | 13 | CASSYGRGDTQYF
TRBV7-9 | 14 | CASSLGPGGVGYTF
TRBV10-3 | 19 | CAISELAGGFPSGANVLTF
TRBV5-1 | 16 | CASSSGLLDPHYGYTF
TRBV12-5 | 15 | CASGLPWKGTGELFF
TRBV5-4 | 15 | CASSLDRGRTGELFF